The 16 T cell receptor beta chains presented below share a single source sample, sequenced in a study of long-term antiretroviral therapy in people with HIV. The immunoSEQ assay was v3.0, run at survey level. Clones were sequenced by immunoSEQ multiplex PCR, and TCRdb holds only the in-frame ones, with some missing. The sample yields 8,000 to 10,000 clones, roughly four fifths seen once. Here the sequenced sample was unsorted PBMCs, taken 0.7 years after starting antiretroviral therapy. The receptor source for this set is a man aged 35 to 55 with HIV.

This clone was counted once. The gene calls are TRBV9 and TRBJ2-5; 10 positions agree with TRBD1. The V segment lost 5 bases and the J segment 5 bases; nucleotides outside the gene matches: 6. CDR1 and CDR2 (germline): SGDLS, YYNGEE. The CDR3 length is 14 residues. For the CDR3, the DNA is TGTGCCAGCAGTAGGGACAGGGGAGGGGAGACCCAGTACTTC. Its protein product is CASSRDRGGETQYF.

The chain carries TRBV7-8 and TRBJ2-6; TRBD2 agrees at 9 bases. The CDR3 is 19 residues long. Germline lookup yields CDR1 SGHVS and CDR2 FQNEAQ. Germline trimming cut 6 bases from V and 4 bases from J; bases unmatched to any gene: 16. The DNA for the CDR3 is TGTGCCAGCAGAATAGGGGCGGGAGGGAAGATTGGGGGGGCCAACGTCCTGACTTTC. The encoded protein is CASRIGAGGKIGGANVLTF.

This rearrangement joins TRBV19 to TRBJ1-2; possibly TRBD1 for D (6 bases). Trimming removed 7 bases at V and 2 bases at J, with 17 bases between. The CDR3 consists of 15 residues. CDR1 is LNHDA and CDR2 is SQIVND in the germline V gene (reference sequence). In DNA form, the CDR3 reads TGTGCCAGTACCCCTCCTCTAGGGGGGAACTATGGCTACACCTTC. It yields the protein CASTPPLGGNYGYTF.

This clone showed up just once. The genes are TRBV6-1 and TRBJ1-2; unclear D gene. CDR3 length: 13 amino acids. V was trimmed by 3 bases and J by 5 bases, leaving 10 bases between them. Germline assignment: CDR1 MNHNS and CDR2 SASEGT. The CDR3 loop reads CASSEGLRYGYTF. CDR3 sequence (DNA): TGTGCCAGCAGTGAGGGGTTGAGGTATGGCTACACCTTC.

A remark on this clone: Other DNA sequences in the same sample also yield this CDR3. The chain recombines TRBV27 with TRBJ2-7; TRBD1 matches 12 bases. The J segment lost 3 bases and the V segment lost 3 bases, leaving 3 bases of the junction unmatched. Per the germline V gene, CDR1 is MNHEY and CDR2 is SMNVEV (reference sequence). This CDR3 has 15 residues. CDR3 in DNA: TGTGCCAGCAGTTTGGGGACAGGGGGCTACTACGAGCAGTACTTC. Translation: CASSLGTGGYYEQYF.

This chain connects TRBV10-2 to TRBJ2-1; TRBD1 is a possible D gene (5 bases). CDR1 WSHSY and CDR2 SAAADI come from the germline V gene. The CDR3 consists of 12 residues. Trimming cost V 7 bases and J 5 bases, with 9 bases left between them. CDR3 residues: CASTGLHNEQFF. The DNA for the CDR3 is TGCGCCAGCACAGGGCTGCACAATGAGCAGTTCTTC.

This clone was counted between two and nine times. V gene TRBV21-1 combines with J gene TRBJ2-7; the table's D call, TRBD1, has no DNA check behind it. TRBV21-1 is flagged as a pseudogene. CDR3 length: 15 amino acids. DNA of the CDR3: TGTGCCAGCAGCTTGCAACAGGGGTCCCATTACGAGCAGTACTTC. Translation gives CASSLQQGSHYEQYF.

This rearrangement joins TRBV15 to TRBJ2-3, with TRBD2 identical over 9 bases. Losses at the gene ends were 3 bases for V and 6 bases for J; bases not matched to a gene: 4. Germline lookup yields CDR1 LNHNV and CDR2 YYDKDF (reference sequence). The CDR3 sequence is 14 residues long. For the CDR3, the DNA is TGTGCCACCAGCAGTCTTAGCGGGAGCGATACGCAGTATTTT. Its protein is CATSSLSGSDTQYF.

A few counts support this clone. V gene TRBV7-3 combines with J gene TRBJ2-1; 7 bases are shared with TRBD1. Trimming cost V 5 bases and J 7 bases; bases outside gene matches: 2. Germline loops: CDR1 SGHTA, CDR2 FQGTGA. This CDR3 comprises 12 residues. The CDR3: CASSPGGNEQFF. In DNA form, the CDR3 reads TGTGCCAGCAGCCCAGGGGGAAATGAGCAGTTCTTC.

The rearrangement uses TRBV6-5 and TRBJ2-3; the D is unclear. The CDR3 has 13 amino acids. V gave up 7 bases and J gave up 5 bases, with 13 bases separating them. The germline CDR1 and CDR2 sequences are MNHEY and SVGAGI. CDR3 nucleotides: TGTGCCAGCACCGACGGTGTTTTAGATACGCAGTATTTT. This sequence encodes CASTDGVLDTQYF.

The V call is TRBV7-8, the J call TRBJ2-5; TRBD1 matches at 8 bases. V shed 5 bases and J 7 bases; nucleotides not matched to a gene: 6. The CDR3 is 13 residues long. CDR1 and CDR2 (germline): SGHVS, FQNEAQ. In DNA, the CDR3 is TGTGCCAGCAGCCTCGGACAGGGAGGGACCCAGTACTTC. This encodes CASSLGQGGTQYF.

V and J are TRBV27 and TRBJ2-7; 11 nucleotides align to TRBD1. This CDR3 is built from 16 residues. J was trimmed by 3 bases and V by 5 bases; bases with no gene match: 9. Germline assignment: CDR1 MNHEY and CDR2 SMNVEV (reference sequence). The CDR3 spells CASSPTGTGGLYEQYF. The CDR3 DNA follows: TGTGCCAGCAGTCCAACCGGGACAGGGGGTCTCTACGAGCAGTACTTC.

This clone was detected once. The rearrangement uses TRBV5-4 and TRBJ2-3; 7 nucleotides align to TRBD1. This CDR3 is 14 amino acids long. The V gene's germline CDR1 is SGHNT and CDR2 YYREEE (reference sequence). With V trimmed by 4 bases and J by 0 bases, 2 bases remained unmatched. The DNA for the CDR3 is TGTGCCAGCAGCCCCAGGGGGAGCACAGATACGCAGTATTTT. It encodes CASSPRGSTDTQYF. Full variable domain (missing parts from reference TRBV5-4 and TRBJ2-3): ETGVTQSPTHLIKTRGQQVTLRCSSQSGHNTVSWYQQALGQGPQFIFQYYREEENGRGNFPPRFSGLQFPNYSSELNVNALELDDSALYLCASSPRGSTDTQYFGPGTRLTVL.

This chain joins TRBV13 and TRBJ2-7; 8 bases line up with TRBD2. CDR1 PRHDT and CDR2 FYEKMQ come from the germline V gene (reference sequence). The CDR3 sequence is 15 residues long. The V gene end was trimmed by 5 bases and the J gene end by 6 bases; junction bases not matched to a gene: 12. CDR3 nucleotide sequence: TGTGCCAGCAGCCTGCCCGGGACTAGTGTTAGCGAGCAGTACTTC. Its protein is CASSLPGTSVSEQYF. The complete variable domain, with remaining parts taken from reference TRBV13 and TRBJ2-7, reads AAGVIQSPRHLIKEKRETATLKCYPIPRHDTVYWYQQGPGQDPQFLISFYEKMQSDKGSIPDRFSAQQFSDYHSELNMSSLELGDSALYFCASSLPGTSVSEQYFGPGTRLTVT.

CDR3 sequence (DNA): TGTGCCACCAGCAGAGCCGGCGGGGTGGAAGCCGGGGAGCTGTTTTTT. Its translation is CATSRAGGVEAGELFF. The V gene is TRBV15, the J gene TRBJ2-2; a possible D gene is TRBD2 (6 bases). The CDR3 has 16 residues. The V gene lost 1 base and the J gene lost 6 bases, with 15 bases spanning the gap. CDR1 is LNHNV, CDR2 YYDKDF, per germline (reference sequence).

The chain combines TRBV6-1 with TRBJ1-1, with D uncertain. Germline V gene sequence: CDR1 MNHNS, CDR2 SASEGT. Trimming took 8 bases from V and 5 from J, leaving 6 bases between them. The CDR3 extends over 10 amino acids. The CDR3 region is CASGRTEAFF. The CDR3 DNA reads TGTGCCAGCGGTAGAACTGAAGCTTTCTTT.